These 28 T cell receptor beta chains share one sample of origin, sequenced in a study of blood T cell repertoires in COVID-19. Only in-frame clones appear in the TCRdb table, and some are missing; sequencing was by immunoSEQ multiplex PCR. The repertoire holds some 350,000 clones, with 85% to 90% as singletons. The sequencing input was PBMCs or T cells enriched from blood (not recorded which). The receptors shown here come from a man aged 18 to 29 who had recovered from COVID-19.

The chain uses TRBV6-5 and TRBJ1-1; 8 bases agree with TRBD1. J gave up 8 bases and V 2 bases, and 4 bases lay outside the gene matches. Germline CDR1 is MNHEY and CDR2 is SVGAGI. CDR3 length: 13 residues. The CDR3 here is CASSYADRGEAFF. CDR3 bases: TGTGCCAGCAGTTACGCCGACAGGGGAGAAGCTTTCTTT.

This chain uses TRBV7-9 with TRBJ1-1; TRBD1 might be the D (5 bases). The germline CDR1 and CDR2 sequences are SEHNR and FQNEAQ (reference sequence). Trimming left V 3 bases short and J 7 bases short, with 18 bases between. The CDR3 has 15 residues. This chain's CDR3 is CASSFQVRGELEAFF. The CDR3 nucleotides read TGTGCCAGCAGCTTCCAAGTAAGGGGCGAACTTGAAGCTTTCTTT.

The V call is TRBV27, the J call TRBJ1-1; 10 bases map to TRBD1. The CDR3 is 13 residues long. V lost 6 bases to trimming and J lost 7 bases; unmatched junction nucleotides: 5. Germline loops: CDR1 MNHEY, CDR2 SMNVEV (reference sequence). CDR3 nucleotides: TGTGCCAGCAGCCACCGGACAGGGGGTGAAGCTTTCTTT. Its translation: CASSHRTGGEAFF.

The sample holds a few counts of this clone. The chain combines TRBV6-2 or TRBV6-3 with TRBJ2-3; 7 bases agree with TRBD1. Germline assignment: CDR1 MNHEY and CDR2 SVGEGT. The CDR3 is made up of 16 amino acids. J was trimmed by 0 bases and V by 2 bases; bases with no gene match: 5. CDR3 in amino acids: CASSYTQGLSTDTQYF. In DNA, the CDR3 is TGTGCCAGCAGTTACACACAGGGGCTAAGCACAGATACGCAGTATTTT.

The chain has TRBV5-4 and TRBJ2-1; 13 positions agree with TRBD2. V lost 4 bases and J lost 3; bases outside the gene matches: 13. Germline assignment: CDR1 SGHNT and CDR2 YYREEE (reference sequence). The CDR3 has 19 amino acids. The CDR3 DNA sequence: TGTGCCAGCAGCCGCCCCACTAGCGGGAGGGCCAACGGCTACAATGAGCAGTTCTTC. Translated, it gives CASSRPTSGRANGYNEQFF.

A few counts support this clone. The rearrangement links TRBV7-5 to TRBJ1-5; no check of the table's D call, TRBD1, against the DNA was made. TRBV7-5 is labeled a pseudogene. The CDR3 consists of 14 residues. CDR3 DNA: TGTGTCAGAAGCGCCCGCCCAACATATCAGCCCCAGCATTTT. Amino acid sequence: CVRSARPTYQPQHF.

This clone was seen a handful of times. The chain joins TRBV6-1 to TRBJ2-7; 11 positions match TRBD2. This CDR3 has 15 residues. V dropped 3 bases and J dropped 5; count of bases not matched to a gene: 6. Per germline, CDR1 MNHNS and CDR2 SASEGT. The DNA of the CDR3 is TGTGCCAGCAGTGAGCTAGCGGGAGGAGCCAACGAGCAGTACTTC. This sequence encodes CASSELAGGANEQYF.

The V call is TRBV7-2, the J call TRBJ1-2, with 8 bases fitting TRBD1. With V trimmed by 5 bases and J by 6 bases, 11 bases remained unmatched. The CDR3 totals 15 residues. Germline V gene data show CDR1 as SGHTA and CDR2 as FQGNSA. CDR3 nucleotide sequence: TGTGCCAGCAGCGCCCAACCCACAGGGGGGAATGGCTACACCTTC. Protein product: CASSAQPTGGNGYTF.

This chain connects TRBV5-5 to TRBJ2-2; TRBD2 matches at 11 bases. J was trimmed by 5 bases and V by 2 bases; bases with no gene match: 5. This CDR3 has 16 amino acids. Germline V CDR1 and CDR2: SGHKS, YYEKEE (reference sequence). CDR3 residues: CASSFLAGGPTGELFF. CDR3 DNA sequence: TGTGCCAGCAGCTTTTTAGCGGGGGGGCCTACCGGGGAGCTGTTTTTT.

This clone was detected once. CDR3 sequence reads: CASKGGTGSYEQYF. The CDR3 DNA reads as TGTGCCAGTAAAGGCGGGACAGGGTCCTACGAGCAGTACTTC. The J gene is TRBJ2-7, the V gene TRBV19, with 9 positions matching TRBD1. CDR1 and CDR2 from the germline V gene are LNHDA and SQIVND (reference sequence). The CDR3 covers 14 residues. The trim removed 7 bases at V and 1 base at J, leaving 5 bases unmatched.

The V and J genes are TRBV20-1 and TRBJ1-2; D possibly corresponds to TRBD1 (5 bases). V lost 3 bases to trimming and J lost 6 bases, with 11 bases between them. From germline, CDR1 is DFQATT and CDR2 SNEGSKA (reference sequence). The length of the CDR3 is 12 residues. CDR3 bases: TGCAGTGCTAGTTACCAGGGCCATGGCTACACCTTC. It translates to CSASYQGHGYTF.

V and J are TRBV5-1 and TRBJ2-7; 7 bases agree with TRBD1. The CDR3 loop spans 11 amino acids. Germline CDR1 and CDR2: SGHRS and YFSETQ. V was pared by 7 bases and J by 4 bases, with 2 bases of the junction left unmatched. CDR3: CASQGDYEQYF. DNA for the CDR3: TGCGCCAGCCAGGGGGATTACGAGCAGTACTTC.

The rearrangement joins TRBV3-1 (or the pseudogene TRBV3-2) to TRBJ2-1; D gene ambiguous. This CDR3 has 13 residues. The V end lost 3 bases, the J end lost 7 bases, and 10 bases lay between the germline ends. Germline V gene lookup returns CDR1 LGHDT and CDR2 YNNKEL (reference sequence). Here the CDR3 reads CASSHRAKNEQFF. CDR3 DNA sequence: TGTGCCAGCAGCCATAGAGCCAAGAATGAGCAGTTCTTC.

This chain uses TRBV29-1 with TRBJ1-1; 8 bases are a match to TRBD1. The CDR3 is made up of 12 amino acids. Unmatched junction bases numbered 5, after V lost 7 bases and J lost 4 bases. CDR1 is SQVTM and CDR2 is ANQGSEA in the germline V gene. This chain's CDR3 is CSADRGATEAFF. CDR3 coding DNA: TGCAGCGCCGACAGGGGTGCCACTGAAGCTTTCTTT.

The CDR3 region is CASSLVPGEGTVYEQYF. In DNA, the CDR3 is TGCGCCAGCAGCTTGGTCCCGGGGGAGGGGACGGTCTACGAGCAGTACTTC. The V call is TRBV5-1, the J call TRBJ2-7; 7 bases map to TRBD2. CDR3 size: 17 residues. V shed 0 bases and J 3 bases; nucleotides not matched to a gene: 12. The V gene's germline CDR1 is SGHRS and CDR2 YFSETQ. The variable domain in full, with the rest retrieved from reference TRBV5-1 and TRBJ2-7, is KAGVTQTPRYLIKTRGQQVTLSCSPISGHRSVSWYQQTPGQGLQFLFEYFSETQRNKGNFPGRFSGRQFSNSRSEMNVSTLELGDSALYLCASSLVPGEGTVYEQYFGPGTRLTVT.

This chain connects TRBV7-3 to TRBJ2-3; D is ambiguous. CDR3 length: 15 residues. V was cut by 5 bases and J by 1 base, with 13 bases left in between. In germline, CDR1 is SGHTA, CDR2 FQGTGA. The CDR3 sequence: CASSPTSAGTDTQYF. CDR3 sequence (DNA): TGTGCCAGCAGCCCGACCTCGGCGGGCACAGATACGCAGTATTTT.

V gene TRBV11-3 combines with J gene TRBJ2-1; 7 positions agree with TRBD2. CDR3 length: 16 amino acids. V dropped 1 base and J dropped 7; count of bases not matched to a gene: 10. The V gene's germline CDR1 is SGHNT and CDR2 YENEEA. Written as DNA, the CDR3 is TGTGCCAGCAGCTTAGGCTTCGCGGGAGCTAGAAATGAGCAGTTCTTC. Translating it yields CASSLGFAGARNEQFF.

The chain joins TRBV10-1 to TRBJ2-7, with D unclear. Trimming took 7 bases from V and 2 from J, leaving 9 bases between them. The CDR3 has 12 residues. Germline CDR1 WNHNN, CDR2 SYGVQD (reference sequence). The CDR3 sequence: CASTNSTYEQYF. In nucleotides, the CDR3 is TGCGCCAGCACAAATTCTACCTACGAGCAGTACTTC.

The CDR3: CASSAGTGAYEQYF. The CDR3 DNA follows: TGTGCCAGCAGCGCCGGGACAGGAGCCTACGAGCAGTACTTC. The rearrangement joins TRBV5-6 to TRBJ2-7, with 8 bases matching TRBD1. J lost 2 bases, V lost 4 bases, and 5 bases had no gene match. The CDR3 extends over 14 amino acids. Germline V gives CDR1 SGHDT, CDR2 YYEEEE.

V usage is TRBV27 and J usage is TRBJ2-7; D is perhaps TRBD1 (5 bases). The CDR3 consists of 14 residues. V was clipped by 6 bases and J by 0 bases, with 12 bases between them. Germline lookup yields CDR1 MNHEY and CDR2 SMNVEV (reference sequence). CDR3 DNA: TGTGCCAGCAGCCTAGACAGTAGCTCCTACGAGCAGTACTTC. Residues: CASSLDSSSYEQYF.

The rearrangement links TRBV7-6 to TRBJ2-3; tentatively, D is TRBD1 (6 bases). The CDR3 runs 16 residues. V lost 0 bases and J 1 base, leaving 11 bases between the germline ends. The germline CDR1 and CDR2 sequences are SGHVS and FNYEAQ. CDR3 nucleotides: TGTGCCAGCAGCTTAGCGATGGGGGCGGGCACAGATACGCAGTATTTT. Translating it yields CASSLAMGAGTDTQYF.

This rearrangement joins TRBV19 to TRBJ2-7, with D perhaps TRBD2 (5 bases). The germline V gene has CDR1 LNHDA and CDR2 SQIVND (reference sequence). There are 13 residues in the CDR3. The V gene lost 4 bases and the J gene lost 5 bases, with 12 bases spanning the gap. The DNA for the CDR3 is TGTGCCAGTAGTACGAACGGAGGTCACGAGCAGTACTTC. It specifies CASSTNGGHEQYF. The whole variable domain, remainder taken from reference TRBV19 and TRBJ2-7, is DGGITQSPKYLFRKEGQNVTLSCEQNLNHDAMYWYRQDPGQGLRLIYYSQIVNDFQKGDIAEGYSVSREKKESFPLTVTSAQKNPTAFYLCASSTNGGHEQYFGPGTRLTVT.

This clone occurred once. The chain couples TRBV4-3 to TRBJ2-7; 12 bases are shared with TRBD2. With V trimmed by 1 base and J by 3 bases, 1 base remained unmatched. The germline CDR1 and CDR2 sequences are LGHNA and YSLEER. The CDR3 consists of 15 residues. The chain's CDR3 is CASSQVTSGSYEQYF. The CDR3 DNA follows: TGCGCCAGCAGCCAAGTGACTAGCGGGAGCTACGAGCAGTACTTC.

The chain has TRBV6-2 or TRBV6-3 and TRBJ2-7; D is perhaps TRBD1 (5 bases). The CDR3 runs to 12 residues. From germline, CDR1 is MNHEY and CDR2 SVGEGT. Trimming stripped 2 bases from V and 12 bases from J, with 14 bases between. The CDR3 here is CASSYLQGARYF. As DNA, the CDR3 is TGTGCCAGCAGTTACCTCCAGGGCGCGCGGTACTTC.

The chain carries TRBV5-1 and TRBJ1-1; D uncertain. Germline V gives CDR1 SGHRS, CDR2 YFSETQ. CDR3 size: 14 residues. V lost 0 bases, J lost 6 bases, and 12 bases lay in between. This CDR3 reads CASSLAWQSAEAFF. The CDR3 nucleotides read TGCGCCAGCAGCTTGGCTTGGCAATCCGCTGAAGCTTTCTTT.

The chain combines TRBV28 with TRBJ1-5; TRBD1 matches 7 bases. CDR3 length equals 16 residues. Germline V gene sequence: CDR1 MDHEN, CDR2 SYDVKM. V lost 6 bases to trimming and J lost 5 bases; unmatched junction nucleotides: 13. CDR3 DNA: TGTGCCAGCAGGCCTCTCGCCAAGGGGGCGGATCAGCCCCAGCATTTT. Protein: CASRPLAKGADQPQHF.

The chain has TRBV3-1 (or the pseudogene TRBV3-2) and TRBJ1-1; D gene uncertain. The V and J ends lost 4 bases and 0 bases respectively, with 12 bases between them. The CDR3 sequence is 15 residues long. CDR1 and CDR2 from the germline V gene are LGHDT and YNNKEL (reference sequence). The CDR3 coding sequence is TGTGCCAGCAGCCCGTCCAGCGTCATGAACACTGAAGCTTTCTTT. Residues: CASSPSSVMNTEAFF.

The rearrangement uses TRBV7-2 and TRBJ1-1; TRBD1 matches 8 bases. Trimming took 4 bases from V and 2 from J; bases not matched to a gene: 3. Germline CDR1 SGHTA, CDR2 FQGNSA. This CDR3 region has 14 residues. CDR3 sequence: CASSWTGRNTEAFF. CDR3 bases: TGTGCCAGCAGCTGGACAGGGAGAAACACTGAAGCTTTCTTT.